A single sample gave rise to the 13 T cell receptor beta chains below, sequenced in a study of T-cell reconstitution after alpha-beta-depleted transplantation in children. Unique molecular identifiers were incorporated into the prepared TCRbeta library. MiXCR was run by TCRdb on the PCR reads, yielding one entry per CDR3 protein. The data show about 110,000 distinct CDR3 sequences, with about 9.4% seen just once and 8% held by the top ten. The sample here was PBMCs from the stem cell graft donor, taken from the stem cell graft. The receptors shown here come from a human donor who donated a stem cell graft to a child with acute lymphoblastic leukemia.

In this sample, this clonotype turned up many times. The CDR3 loop is CAWSRGGSLANVLTF. The CDR3 nucleotides are TGTGCCTGGAGCCGAGGAGGTAGCTTGGCCAACGTCCTGACTTTC. This chain joins TRBV30 and TRBJ2-6; D is possibly TRBD2 (5 bases). The ends were cut back, 3 bases at V and 6 bases at J, with 15 bases in the middle. Germline lookup yields CDR1 GTSNPN and CDR2 SVGIG (reference sequence). This CDR3 comprises 15 residues. The complete variable domain, with remaining parts taken from reference TRBV30 and TRBJ2-6, reads SQTIHQWPATLVQPVGSPLSLECTVEGTSNPNLYWYRQAAGRGLQLLFYSVGIGQISSEVPQNLSASRPQDRQFILSSKKLLLSDSGFYLCAWSRGGSLANVLTFGAGSRLTVL.

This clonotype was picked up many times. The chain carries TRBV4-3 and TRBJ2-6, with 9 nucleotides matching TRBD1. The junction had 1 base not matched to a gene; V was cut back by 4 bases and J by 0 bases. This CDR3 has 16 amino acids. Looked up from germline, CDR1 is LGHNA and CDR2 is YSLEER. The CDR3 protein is CASSPTGGSGANVLTF. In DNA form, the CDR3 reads TGCGCCAGCAGCCCGACAGGGGGCTCTGGGGCCAACGTCCTGACTTTC.

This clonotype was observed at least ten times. The CDR3 region has the DNA TGCGCCAGCAGCGCTGGCCGAACTAGCACTGAAGCTTTCTTT. Its protein is CASSAGRTSTEAFF. V usage is TRBV5-1 and J usage is TRBJ1-1; no clear D gene. The CDR3 totals 14 residues. Per the germline V gene, CDR1 is SGHRS and CDR2 is YFSETQ. The germline V and J ends were trimmed by 4 bases and 4 bases, with 14 bases remaining between them.

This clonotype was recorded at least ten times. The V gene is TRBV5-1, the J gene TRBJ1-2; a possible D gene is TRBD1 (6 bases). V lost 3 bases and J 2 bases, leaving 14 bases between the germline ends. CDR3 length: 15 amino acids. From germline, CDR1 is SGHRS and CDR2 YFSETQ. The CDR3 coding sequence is TGCGCCAGCAGCTCCCGTACAGGGACGAACTATGGCTACACCTTC. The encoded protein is CASSSRTGTNYGYTF.

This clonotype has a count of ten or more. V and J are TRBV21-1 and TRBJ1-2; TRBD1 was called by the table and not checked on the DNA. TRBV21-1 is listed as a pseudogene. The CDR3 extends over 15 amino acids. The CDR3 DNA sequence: TGTGCCGTATCCGGGACCCTTCACGCTAACTATGGCTACACCTTC. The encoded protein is CAVSGTLHANYGYTF.

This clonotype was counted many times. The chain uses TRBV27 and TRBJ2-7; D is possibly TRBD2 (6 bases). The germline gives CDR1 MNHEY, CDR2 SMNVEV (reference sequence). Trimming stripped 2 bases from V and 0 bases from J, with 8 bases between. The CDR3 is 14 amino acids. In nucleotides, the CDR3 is TGTGCCAGCAGTTTAGGAGGGAGCTCCTACGAGCAGTACTTC. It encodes CASSLGGSSYEQYF.

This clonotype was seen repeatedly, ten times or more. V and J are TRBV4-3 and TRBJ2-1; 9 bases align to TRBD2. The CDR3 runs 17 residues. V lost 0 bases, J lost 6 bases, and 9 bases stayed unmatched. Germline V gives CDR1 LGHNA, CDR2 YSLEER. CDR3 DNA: TGCGCCAGCAGCCAAGACCTAGTGGGACTAGCCCTCAATGAGCAGTTCTTC. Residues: CASSQDLVGLALNEQFF.

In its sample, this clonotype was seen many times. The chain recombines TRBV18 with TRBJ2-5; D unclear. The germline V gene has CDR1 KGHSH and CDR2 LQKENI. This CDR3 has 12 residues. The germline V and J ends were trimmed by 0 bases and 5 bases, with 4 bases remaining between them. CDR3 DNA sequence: TGTGCCAGCTCACCACCTGTGGAGACCCAGTACTTC. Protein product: CASSPPVETQYF.

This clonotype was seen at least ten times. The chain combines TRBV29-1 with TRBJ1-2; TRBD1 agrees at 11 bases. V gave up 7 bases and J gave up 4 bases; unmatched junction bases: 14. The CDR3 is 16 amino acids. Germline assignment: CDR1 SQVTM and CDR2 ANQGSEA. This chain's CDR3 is CSGYLGTGGSFYGYTF. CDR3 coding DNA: TGCAGCGGTTACCTCGGGACAGGGGGTTCTTTCTATGGCTACACCTTC.

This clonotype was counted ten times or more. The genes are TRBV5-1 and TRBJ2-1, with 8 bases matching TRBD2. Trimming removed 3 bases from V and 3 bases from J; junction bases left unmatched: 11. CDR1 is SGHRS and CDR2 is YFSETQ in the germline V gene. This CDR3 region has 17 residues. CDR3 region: CASSSNSGTRVYNEQFF. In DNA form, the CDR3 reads TGCGCCAGCAGCTCAAACTCCGGGACTAGAGTCTACAATGAGCAGTTCTTC.

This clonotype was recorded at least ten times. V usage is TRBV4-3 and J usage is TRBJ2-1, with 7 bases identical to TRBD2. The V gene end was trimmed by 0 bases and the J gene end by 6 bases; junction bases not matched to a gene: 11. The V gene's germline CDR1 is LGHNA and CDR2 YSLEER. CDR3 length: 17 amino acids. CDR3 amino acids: CASSQEYALAASNEQFF. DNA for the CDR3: TGCGCCAGCAGCCAAGAGTACGCCCTAGCGGCCTCCAATGAGCAGTTCTTC.

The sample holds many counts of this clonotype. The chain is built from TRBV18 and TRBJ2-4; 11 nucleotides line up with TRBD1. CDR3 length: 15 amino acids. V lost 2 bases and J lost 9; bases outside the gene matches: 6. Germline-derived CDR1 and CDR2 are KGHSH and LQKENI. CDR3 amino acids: CASSPGTGGPAIQYF. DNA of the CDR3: TGTGCCAGCTCACCAGGGACAGGGGGACCGGCCATTCAGTACTTC.

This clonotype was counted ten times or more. The CDR3 region has the DNA TGTGCCAGCAGCAAACAGGGGTATCAGCCCCAGCATTTT. It specifies CASSKQGYQPQHF. V and J are TRBV11-2 and TRBJ1-5, with 7 bases matching TRBD1. V lost 5 bases to trimming and J lost 5 bases; unmatched junction nucleotides: 3. From germline, CDR1 is SGHAT and CDR2 FQNNGV. This CDR3 region has 13 residues.